The following is a TCR beta chain sequence with its context. Germline V gene lookup returns CDR1 DFQATT and CDR2 SNEGSKA (reference sequence). V shed 3 bases and J shed 3 bases, with 14 bases lying between them. CDR3 size: 14 residues. The sequenced template was RNA, covering the TCR beta CDR3 region. Second-round multiplex PCR came after a first-round RT-PCR that employed HTBI primers. Each CDR3 protein is one row after TCRdb ran MiXCR on the multiplex PCR reads. Of roughly 400,000 distinct CDR3 sequences listed, about 15% are singletons. The sample is drawn from a study of Graves' ophthalmopathy and Graves' hyperthyroidism.

Sample: peripheral blood. This rearrangement joins TRBV20-1 to TRBJ2-5, with D tentatively TRBD2 (6 bases). The receptor was isolated from an adult woman with stable Graves' hyperthyroidism. The CDR3 region is CSARRETSKETQYF. CDR3 DNA: TGCAGTGCTAGGAGAGAGACTAGTAAAGAGACCCAGTACTTC.